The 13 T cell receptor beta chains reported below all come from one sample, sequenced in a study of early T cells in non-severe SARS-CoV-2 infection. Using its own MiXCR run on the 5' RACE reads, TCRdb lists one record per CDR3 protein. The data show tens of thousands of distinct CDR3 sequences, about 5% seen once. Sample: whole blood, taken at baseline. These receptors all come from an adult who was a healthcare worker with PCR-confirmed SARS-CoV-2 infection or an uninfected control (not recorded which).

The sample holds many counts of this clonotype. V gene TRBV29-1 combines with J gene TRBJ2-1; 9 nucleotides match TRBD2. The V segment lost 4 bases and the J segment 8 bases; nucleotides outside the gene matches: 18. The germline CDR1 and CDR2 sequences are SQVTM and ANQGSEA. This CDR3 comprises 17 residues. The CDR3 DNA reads TGCAGCGTTGGAGGGGTTAGCGGGAGAAGGAGGGAGGATGAGCAGTTCTTC. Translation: CSVGGVSGRRREDEQFF.

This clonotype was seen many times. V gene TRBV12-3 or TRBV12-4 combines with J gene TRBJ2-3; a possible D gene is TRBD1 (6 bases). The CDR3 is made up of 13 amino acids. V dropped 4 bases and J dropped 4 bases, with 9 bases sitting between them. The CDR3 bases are TGTGCCAGCAGTTCGGGACATTCAGATACGCAGTATTTT. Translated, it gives CASSSGHSDTQYF.

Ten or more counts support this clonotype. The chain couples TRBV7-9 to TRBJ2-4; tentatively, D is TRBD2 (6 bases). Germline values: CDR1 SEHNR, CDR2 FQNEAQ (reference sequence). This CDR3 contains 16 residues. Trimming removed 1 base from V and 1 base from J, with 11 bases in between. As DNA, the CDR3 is TGTGCCAGCAGCTTAGGCGGGGACGGGGCCAAAAACATTCAGTACTTC. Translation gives CASSLGGDGAKNIQYF.

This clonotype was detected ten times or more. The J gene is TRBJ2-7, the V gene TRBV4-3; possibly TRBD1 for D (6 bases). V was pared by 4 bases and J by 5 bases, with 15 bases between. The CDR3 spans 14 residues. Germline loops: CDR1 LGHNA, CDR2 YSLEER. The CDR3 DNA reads TGCGCCAGCAGCCCTAGCCTAGGGGGTAACGAGCAGTACTTC. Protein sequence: CASSPSLGGNEQYF.

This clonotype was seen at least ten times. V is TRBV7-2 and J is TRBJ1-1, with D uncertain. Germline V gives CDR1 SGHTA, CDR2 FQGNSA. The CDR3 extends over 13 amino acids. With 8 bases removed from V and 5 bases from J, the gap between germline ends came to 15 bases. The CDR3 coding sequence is TGTGCCAGCCAGATTACGGGGAATACTGAAGCTTTCTTT. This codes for CASQITGNTEAFF.

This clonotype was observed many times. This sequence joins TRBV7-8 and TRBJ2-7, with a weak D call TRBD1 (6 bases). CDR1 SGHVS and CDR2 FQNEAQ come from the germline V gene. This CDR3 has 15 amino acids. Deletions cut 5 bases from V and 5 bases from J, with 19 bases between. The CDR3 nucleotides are TGTGCCAGCAGCCGTGAGGGGACATGGGGGCACGAGCAGTACTTC. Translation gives CASSREGTWGHEQYF.

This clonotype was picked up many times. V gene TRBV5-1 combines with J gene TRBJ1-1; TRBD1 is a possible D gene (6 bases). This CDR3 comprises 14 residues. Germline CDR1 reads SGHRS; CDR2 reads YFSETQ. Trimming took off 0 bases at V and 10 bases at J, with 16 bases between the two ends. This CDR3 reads CASSLDGTLKRAFF. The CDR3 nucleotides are TGCGCCAGCAGCTTGGATGGGACATTAAAACGAGCTTTCTTT.

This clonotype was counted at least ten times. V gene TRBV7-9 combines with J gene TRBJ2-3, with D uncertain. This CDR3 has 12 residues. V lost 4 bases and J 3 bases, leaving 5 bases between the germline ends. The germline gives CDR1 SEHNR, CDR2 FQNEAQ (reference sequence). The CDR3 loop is CASSSQTDTQYF. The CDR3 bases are TGTGCCAGCAGCTCCCAAACAGATACGCAGTATTTT.

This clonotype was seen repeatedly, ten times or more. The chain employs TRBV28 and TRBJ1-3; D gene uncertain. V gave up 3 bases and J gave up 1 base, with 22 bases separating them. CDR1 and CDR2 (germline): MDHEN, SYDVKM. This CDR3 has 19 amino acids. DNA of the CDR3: TGTGCCAGCAGTTTTACTTTATACGCGACAAGCGGTTCTGGAAACACCATATATTTT. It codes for CASSFTLYATSGSGNTIYF.

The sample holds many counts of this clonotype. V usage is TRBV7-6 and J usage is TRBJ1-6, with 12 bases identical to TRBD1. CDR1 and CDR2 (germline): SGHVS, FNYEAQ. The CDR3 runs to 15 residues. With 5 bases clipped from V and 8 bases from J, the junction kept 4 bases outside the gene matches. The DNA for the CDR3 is TGTGCCAGCAGCGGGGGACAGGGGGCTGATTCACCCCTCCACTTT. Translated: CASSGGQGADSPLHF.

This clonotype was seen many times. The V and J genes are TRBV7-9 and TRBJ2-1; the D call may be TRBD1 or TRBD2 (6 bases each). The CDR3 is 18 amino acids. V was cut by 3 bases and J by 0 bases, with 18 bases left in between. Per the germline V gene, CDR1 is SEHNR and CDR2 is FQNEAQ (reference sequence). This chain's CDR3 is CASSFNRRGGSSYNEQFF. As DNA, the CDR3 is TGTGCCAGCAGCTTTAACAGGCGAGGGGGGAGCTCCTACAATGAGCAGTTCTTC.

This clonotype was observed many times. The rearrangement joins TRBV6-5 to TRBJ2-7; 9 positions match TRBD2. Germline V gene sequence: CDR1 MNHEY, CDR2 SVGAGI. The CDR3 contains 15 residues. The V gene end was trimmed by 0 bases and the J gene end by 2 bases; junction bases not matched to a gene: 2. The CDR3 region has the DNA TGTGCCAGCAGTTACTCGGCGGGAGGGCCCTACGAGCAGTACTTC. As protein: CASSYSAGGPYEQYF.

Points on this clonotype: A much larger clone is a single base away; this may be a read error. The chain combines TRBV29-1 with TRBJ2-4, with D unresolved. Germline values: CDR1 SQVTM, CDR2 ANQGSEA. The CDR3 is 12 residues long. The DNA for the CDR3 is TGCAGCGCCCGGTTTAGGGCCAACATTCAGCACTTC. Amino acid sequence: CSARFRANIQHF.